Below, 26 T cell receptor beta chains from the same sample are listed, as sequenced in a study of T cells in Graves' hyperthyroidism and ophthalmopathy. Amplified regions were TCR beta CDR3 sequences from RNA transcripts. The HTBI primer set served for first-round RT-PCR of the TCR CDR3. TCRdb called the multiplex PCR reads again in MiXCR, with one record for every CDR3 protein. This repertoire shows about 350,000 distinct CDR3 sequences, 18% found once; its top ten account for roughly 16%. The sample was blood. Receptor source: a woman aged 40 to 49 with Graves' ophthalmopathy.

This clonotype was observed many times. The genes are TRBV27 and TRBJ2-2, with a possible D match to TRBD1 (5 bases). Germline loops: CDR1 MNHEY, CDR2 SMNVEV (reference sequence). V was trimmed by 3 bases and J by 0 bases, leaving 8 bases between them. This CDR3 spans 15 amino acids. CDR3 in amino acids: CASSFSQANTGELFF. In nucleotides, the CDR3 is TGTGCCAGCAGTTTTTCACAGGCGAACACCGGGGAGCTGTTTTTT.

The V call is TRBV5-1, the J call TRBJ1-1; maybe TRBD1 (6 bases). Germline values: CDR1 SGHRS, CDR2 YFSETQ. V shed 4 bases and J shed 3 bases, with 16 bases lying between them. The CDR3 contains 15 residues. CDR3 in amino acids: CASSPNRAPHTEAFF. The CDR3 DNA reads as TGCGCCAGCAGCCCCAACAGGGCCCCGCACACTGAAGCTTTCTTT.

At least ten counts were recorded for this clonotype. This CDR3 reads CASSLSGGVYGYTF. In DNA form, the CDR3 reads TGTGCCAGCAGTTTAAGCGGAGGAGTCTATGGCTACACCTTC. V usage is TRBV12-3 or TRBV12-4 and J usage is TRBJ1-2; D call uncertain. V lost 2 bases, J lost 4 bases, and 11 bases lay in between. The CDR3 has 14 amino acids.

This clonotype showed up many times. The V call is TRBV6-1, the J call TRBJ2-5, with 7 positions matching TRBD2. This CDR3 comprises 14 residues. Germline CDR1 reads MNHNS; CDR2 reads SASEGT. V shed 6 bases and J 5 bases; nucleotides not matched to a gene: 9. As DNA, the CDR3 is TGTGCCAGCAGAAAAGCGGGATCGGTGGAGACCCAGTACTTC. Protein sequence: CASRKAGSVETQYF.

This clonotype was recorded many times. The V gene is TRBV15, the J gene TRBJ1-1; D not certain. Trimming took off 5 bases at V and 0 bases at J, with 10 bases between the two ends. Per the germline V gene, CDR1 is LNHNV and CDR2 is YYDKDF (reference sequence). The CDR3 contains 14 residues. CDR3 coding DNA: TGTGCCACCAGCCGGCCACCGATGAACACTGAAGCTTTCTTT. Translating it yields CATSRPPMNTEAFF.

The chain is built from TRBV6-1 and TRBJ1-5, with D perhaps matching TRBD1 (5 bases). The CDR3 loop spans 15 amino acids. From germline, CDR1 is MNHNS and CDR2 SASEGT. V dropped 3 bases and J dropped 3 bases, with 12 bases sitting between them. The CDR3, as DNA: TGTGCCAGCAGTGACCCTAGACAGTCCAATCAGCCCCAGCATTTT. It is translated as CASSDPRQSNQPQHF.

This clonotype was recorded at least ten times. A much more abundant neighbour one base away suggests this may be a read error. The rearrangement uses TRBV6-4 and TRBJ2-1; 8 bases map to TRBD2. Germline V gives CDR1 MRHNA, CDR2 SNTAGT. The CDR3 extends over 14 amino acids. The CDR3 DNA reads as TGTGCCGGCAGTGTTAGGACGGGGGGGAATGAGCAGTTCTTC. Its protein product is CAGSVRTGGNEQFF.

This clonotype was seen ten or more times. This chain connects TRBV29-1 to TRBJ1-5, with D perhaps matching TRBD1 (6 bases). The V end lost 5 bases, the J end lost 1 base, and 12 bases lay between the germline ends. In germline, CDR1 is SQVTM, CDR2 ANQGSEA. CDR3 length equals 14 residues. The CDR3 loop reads CSVREGGSNQPQHF. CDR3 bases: TGCAGCGTTCGGGAGGGGGGGAGCAATCAGCCCCAGCATTTT. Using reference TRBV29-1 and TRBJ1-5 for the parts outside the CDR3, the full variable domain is SAVISQKPSRDICQRGTSLTIQCQVDSQVTMMFWYRQQPGQSLTLIATANQGSEATYESGFVIDKFPISRPNLTFSTLTVSNMSPEDSSIYLCSVREGGSNQPQHFGDGTRLSIL.

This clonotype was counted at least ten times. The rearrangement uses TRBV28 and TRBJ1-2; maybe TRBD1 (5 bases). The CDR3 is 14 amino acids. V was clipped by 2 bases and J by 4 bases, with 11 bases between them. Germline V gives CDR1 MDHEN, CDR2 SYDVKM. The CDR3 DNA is TGTGCCAGCAGTTTAAAGGGGTCGGTCTATGGCTACACCTTC. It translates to CASSLKGSVYGYTF.

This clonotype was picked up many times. For the CDR3, the DNA is TGTGCCAGCCGACGGGGGGGAAGGGCCGAAGCTTTCTTT. Its translation: CASRRGGRAEAFF. The gene calls are TRBV6-2 or TRBV6-3 and TRBJ1-1; D might be TRBD1 (5 bases). The CDR3 is made up of 13 amino acids. Between the trimmed V and J ends, which lost 8 bases and 8 bases, there was a span of 18 bases. Germline-derived CDR1 and CDR2 are MNHEY and SVGEGT.

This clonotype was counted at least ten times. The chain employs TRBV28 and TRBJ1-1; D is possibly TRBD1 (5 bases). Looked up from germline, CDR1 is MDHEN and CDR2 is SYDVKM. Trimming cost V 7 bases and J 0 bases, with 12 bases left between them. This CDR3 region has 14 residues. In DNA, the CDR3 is TGTGCCAGCAATTACAGGACTATGAACACTGAAGCTTTCTTT. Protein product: CASNYRTMNTEAFF.

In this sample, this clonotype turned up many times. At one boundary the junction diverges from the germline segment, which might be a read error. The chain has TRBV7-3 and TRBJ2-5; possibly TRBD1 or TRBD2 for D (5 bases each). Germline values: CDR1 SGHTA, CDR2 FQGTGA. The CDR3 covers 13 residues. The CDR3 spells CANSERGEETQYF. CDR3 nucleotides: TGTGCCAACAGCGAAAGGGGAGAAGAGACCCAGTACTTC.

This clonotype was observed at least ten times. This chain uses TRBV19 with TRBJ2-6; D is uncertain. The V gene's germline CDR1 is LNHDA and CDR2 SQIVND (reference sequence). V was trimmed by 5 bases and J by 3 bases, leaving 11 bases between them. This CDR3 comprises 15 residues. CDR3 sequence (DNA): TGTGCCAGTAGTGCCGTCCTCGGTGGGGCCAACGTCCTGACTTTC. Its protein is CASSAVLGGANVLTF.

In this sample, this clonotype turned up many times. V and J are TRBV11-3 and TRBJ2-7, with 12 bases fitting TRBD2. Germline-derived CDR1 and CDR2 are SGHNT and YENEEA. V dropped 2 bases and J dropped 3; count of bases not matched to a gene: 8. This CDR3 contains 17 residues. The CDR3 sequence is CASSLQGLAGRYYEQYF. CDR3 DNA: TGTGCCAGCAGCTTACAAGGACTAGCGGGACGATACTACGAGCAGTACTTC.

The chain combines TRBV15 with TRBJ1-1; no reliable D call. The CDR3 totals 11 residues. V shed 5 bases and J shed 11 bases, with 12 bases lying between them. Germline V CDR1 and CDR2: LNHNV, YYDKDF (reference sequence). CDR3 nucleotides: TGTGCCACCAGCGGGCAGAAAGCTGCTTTCTTT. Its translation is CATSGQKAAFF.

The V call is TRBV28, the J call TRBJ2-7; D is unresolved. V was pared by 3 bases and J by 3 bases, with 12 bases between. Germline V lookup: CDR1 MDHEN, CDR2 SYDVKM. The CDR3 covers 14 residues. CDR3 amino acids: CASSLIQANYEQYF. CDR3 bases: TGTGCCAGCAGTTTGATTCAGGCTAACTACGAGCAGTACTTC. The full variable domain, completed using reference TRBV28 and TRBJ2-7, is DVKVTQSSRYLVKRTGEKVFLECVQDMDHENMFWYRQDPGLGLRLIYFSYDVKMKEKGDIPEGYSVSREKKERFSLILESASTNQTSMYLCASSLIQANYEQYFGPGTRLTVT.

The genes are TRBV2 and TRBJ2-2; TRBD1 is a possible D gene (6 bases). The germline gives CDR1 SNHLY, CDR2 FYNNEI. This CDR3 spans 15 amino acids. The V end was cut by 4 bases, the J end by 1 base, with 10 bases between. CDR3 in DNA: TGTGCCAGCAGTGTCTTGACAGGGAACACCGGGGAGCTGTTTTTT. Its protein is CASSVLTGNTGELFF. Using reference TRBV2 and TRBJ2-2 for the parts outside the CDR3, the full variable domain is EPEVTQTPSHQVTQMGQEVILRCVPISNHLYFYWYRQILGQKVEFLVSFYNNEISEKSEIFDDQFSVERPDGSNFTLKIRSTKLEDSAMYFCASSVLTGNTGELFFGEGSRLTVL.

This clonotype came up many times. CDR3 in amino acids: CASSLSAVYEQYF. CDR3 nucleotides: TGTGCCAGCAGTTTATCAGCGGTGTACGAGCAGTACTTC. The V call is TRBV27, the J call TRBJ2-7; possible D gene TRBD2, 5 bases. The V gene lost 0 bases and the J gene lost 4 bases, with 7 bases spanning the gap. The germline V gene encodes CDR1 MNHEY and CDR2 SMNVEV (reference sequence). The CDR3 length is 13 residues.

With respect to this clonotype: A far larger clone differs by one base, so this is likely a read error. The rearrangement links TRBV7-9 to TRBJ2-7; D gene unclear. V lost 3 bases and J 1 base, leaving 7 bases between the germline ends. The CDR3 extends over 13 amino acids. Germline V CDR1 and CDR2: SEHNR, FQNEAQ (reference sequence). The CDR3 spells CASSLVVSYEQYF. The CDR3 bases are TGTGCCAGCAGCTTGGTCGTGTCCTACGAGCAGTACTTC.

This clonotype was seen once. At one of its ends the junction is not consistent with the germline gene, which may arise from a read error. The CDR3 region is CSALDRQNTGEPFF. CDR3 nucleotides: TGCAGCGCCTTGGACAGGCAAAACACCGGGGAGCCGTTTTTT. This chain uses TRBV29-1 with TRBJ2-2; TRBD1 matches at 7 bases. The CDR3 extends over 14 amino acids. Per germline, CDR1 SQVTM and CDR2 ANQGSEA.

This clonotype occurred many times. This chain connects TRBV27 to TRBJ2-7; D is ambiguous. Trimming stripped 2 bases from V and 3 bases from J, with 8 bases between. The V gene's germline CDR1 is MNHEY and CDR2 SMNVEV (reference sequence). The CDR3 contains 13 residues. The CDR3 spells CASSLGRFYEQYF. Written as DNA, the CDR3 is TGTGCCAGCAGTTTAGGACGGTTCTACGAGCAGTACTTC.

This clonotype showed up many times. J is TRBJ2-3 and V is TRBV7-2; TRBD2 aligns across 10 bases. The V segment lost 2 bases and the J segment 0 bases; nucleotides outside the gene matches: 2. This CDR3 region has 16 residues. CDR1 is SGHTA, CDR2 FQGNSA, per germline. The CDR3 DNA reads TGTGCCAGCAGCTTACTAGCGGGGGCTAGCACAGATACGCAGTATTTT. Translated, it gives CASSLLAGASTDTQYF.

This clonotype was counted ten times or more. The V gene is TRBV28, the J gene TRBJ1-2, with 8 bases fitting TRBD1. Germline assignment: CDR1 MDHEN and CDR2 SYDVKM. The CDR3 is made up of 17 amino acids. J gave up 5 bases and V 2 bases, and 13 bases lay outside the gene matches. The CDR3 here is CASSLRGQGAMSYGYTF. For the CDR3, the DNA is TGTGCCAGCAGTTTAAGGGGTCAGGGGGCGATGTCTTATGGCTACACCTTC.

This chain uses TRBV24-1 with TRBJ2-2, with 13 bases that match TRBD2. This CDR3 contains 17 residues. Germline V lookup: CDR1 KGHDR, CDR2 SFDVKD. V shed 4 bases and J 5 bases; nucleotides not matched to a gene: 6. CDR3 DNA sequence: TGTGCCACCAGTGACCCGGGACTAGCGGGACGGACCGGGGAGCTGTTTTTT. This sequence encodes CATSDPGLAGRTGELFF.

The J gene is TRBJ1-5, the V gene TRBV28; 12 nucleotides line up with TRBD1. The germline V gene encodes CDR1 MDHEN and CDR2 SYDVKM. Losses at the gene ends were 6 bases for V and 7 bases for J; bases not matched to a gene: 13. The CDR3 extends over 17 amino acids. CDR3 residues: CASREAGTGGVRQPQHF. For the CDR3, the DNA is TGTGCCAGCAGGGAAGCCGGGACAGGGGGCGTTAGACAGCCCCAGCATTTT.

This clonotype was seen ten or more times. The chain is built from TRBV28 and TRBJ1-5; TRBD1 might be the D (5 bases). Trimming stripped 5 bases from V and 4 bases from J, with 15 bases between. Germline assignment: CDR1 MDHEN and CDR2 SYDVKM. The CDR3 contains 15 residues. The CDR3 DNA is TGTGCCAGCAGTGCGGACAACCGTTTTAATCAGCCCCAGCATTTT. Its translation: CASSADNRFNQPQHF.